These 7 T cell receptor beta chains share one sample of origin, sequenced in a study of glioma-infiltrating T cells. Amplification of TCR alpha and beta CDR3 regions from RNA used iRepertoire nested multiplex PCR. TCRdb reanalysed the multiplex PCR reads using MiXCR and keeps one entry per CDR3 protein. The sample lists around 350,000 distinct CDR3 sequences; approximately 42% were seen once. Material for sequencing was glioma tissue, nonneoplastic brain tissue, or PBMCs (not recorded which). All receptors come from a human donor with low-grade glioma or glioblastoma, undergoing nonglioma brain surgery, or in good health (not recorded which).

This clonotype was counted a few times. J is TRBJ1-1 and V is TRBV7-9; D ambiguous. The CDR3 sequence is 13 residues long. The germline V gene encodes CDR1 SEHNR and CDR2 FQNEAQ (reference sequence). The V end lost 5 bases, the J end lost 2 bases, and 9 bases lay between the germline ends. The CDR3 here is CASSHLDNTEAFF. The CDR3 nucleotides are TGTGCCAGCAGCCACCTCGATAACACTGAAGCTTTCTTT.

Details on this clonotype: A much larger clonotype is one base distant, so this may be a read error. The chain has TRBV20-1 and TRBJ1-1; 7 bases are a match to TRBD1. This CDR3 is 14 amino acids long. The germline gives CDR1 DFQATT, CDR2 SNEGSKA (reference sequence). Trimming removed 1 base from V and 3 bases from J; junction bases left unmatched: 5. The CDR3 region is CSARGQGVHTEAFF. As DNA, the CDR3 is TGCAGTGCTAGAGGGCAGGGGGTACACACTGAAGCTTTCTTT.

Only a few counts were recorded for this clonotype. The V and J genes are TRBV20-1 and TRBJ2-1; TRBD2 might be the D (5 bases). CDR1 DFQATT and CDR2 SNEGSKA come from the germline V gene (reference sequence). There are 20 residues in the CDR3. V was clipped by 7 bases and J by 0 bases, with 31 bases between them. The CDR3 here is CSGTQARRTQHSFSYNEQFF. As DNA, the CDR3 is TGCAGTGGTACCCAGGCGAGAAGGACTCAACATTCTTTCTCCTACAATGAGCAGTTCTTC.

The table lists this clonotype with a few counts. The chain recombines TRBV4-2 with TRBJ2-7; perhaps TRBD2 as D (5 bases). The V gene lost 0 bases and the J gene lost 5 bases, with 11 bases spanning the gap. This CDR3 comprises 14 residues. In germline, CDR1 is LGHNA, CDR2 YNFKEQ. CDR3 amino acids: CASSQEPSSNEQYF. The CDR3 DNA is TGTGCCAGCAGCCAAGAGCCTAGCAGTAACGAGCAGTACTTC.

This chain links TRBV20-1 with TRBJ2-2; D ambiguous. In germline, CDR1 is DFQATT, CDR2 SNEGSKA (reference sequence). The V and J ends lost 4 bases and 3 bases respectively, with 12 bases between them. This CDR3 has 14 residues. The CDR3 here is CSANSHEDTGELFF. CDR3 sequence (DNA): TGCAGTGCTAACAGTCACGAGGACACCGGGGAGCTGTTTTTT.

This clonotype was observed a handful of times. CDR3 nucleotide sequence: TGTGCCAGCAGCACGGACAGGGCCTCGATGAACACTGAAGCTTTCTTT. Translating gives CASSTDRASMNTEAFF. This rearrangement joins TRBV7-2 to TRBJ1-1; 8 nucleotides align to TRBD1. This CDR3 has 16 amino acids. From germline, CDR1 is SGHTA and CDR2 FQGNSA. Trimming at V came to 5 bases and at J to 0 bases, leaving 8 bases not matched to a gene. Full variable domain (remainder filled in from reference TRBV7-2 and TRBJ1-1): GAGVSQSPSNKVTEKGKDVELRCDPISGHTALYWYRQSLGQGLEFLIYFQGNSAPDKSGLPSDRFSAERTGGSVSTLTIQRTQQEDSAVYLCASSTDRASMNTEAFFGQGTRLTVV.

This clonotype was observed many times. The chain combines TRBV27 with TRBJ2-1; D gene unclear. In germline, CDR1 is MNHEY, CDR2 SMNVEV (reference sequence). This CDR3 region has 11 residues. The V end was cut by 6 bases, the J end by 5 bases, with 5 bases between. The DNA for the CDR3 is TGTGCCAGCAGAAAAAACAATGAGCAGTTCTTC. It codes for CASRKNNEQFF.